What follows are 17 T cell receptor beta chains derived from one specimen sequenced in a study of blood T cells in healthy people across ages. A second PCR of about 7 to 12 cycles used a sample-barcoded 5' primer and a J-beta primer mix. One entry per CDR3 protein results from TCRdb running MiXCR on the 5' RACE reads. The table records 540,000 or so distinct CDR3 sequences, approximately 27% of them present only once. Input material: blood. The receptors here all came from a woman in her 70s in good health.

The chain uses TRBV2 and TRBJ1-4; the D is unclear. The germline V and J ends were trimmed by 4 bases and 4 bases, with 10 bases remaining between them. CDR1 is SNHLY, CDR2 FYNNEI, per germline. CDR3 length: 14 residues. CDR3 nucleotide sequence: TGTGCCAGCAGTGTGGAGGGAATTAATGAAAAACTGTTTTTT. It is translated as CASSVEGINEKLFF.

The chain couples TRBV10-3 to TRBJ2-7; 7 bases are a match to TRBD2. Germline loops: CDR1 ENHRY, CDR2 SYGVKD. The junction had 7 bases not matched to a gene; V was cut back by 5 bases and J by 6 bases. The CDR3 sequence is 13 residues long. The CDR3 protein is CAISPDREAEQYF. In DNA form, the CDR3 reads TGTGCCATCAGTCCCGACCGGGAGGCCGAGCAGTACTTC.

This clonotype was seen repeatedly, ten times or more. The chain couples TRBV20-1 to TRBJ1-6, with unresolved D. Germline V gene lookup returns CDR1 DFQATT and CDR2 SNEGSKA (reference sequence). Trimming shortened V by 6 bases and J by 6 bases, and 18 bases separated the two germline ends. This CDR3 comprises 15 residues. The CDR3, as DNA: TGCAGTGCAGCCCCAAACAGCTACCCTAATTCACCCCTCCACTTT. Its translation: CSAAPNSYPNSPLHF.

V is TRBV20-1 and J is TRBJ2-1; 9 bases agree with TRBD1. In germline, CDR1 is DFQATT, CDR2 SNEGSKA (reference sequence). Trimming cost V 3 bases and J 6 bases; bases outside gene matches: 3. The CDR3 contains 13 residues. The CDR3 DNA reads as TGCAGTGCTAGGGACAGGGGATCCAATGAGCAGTTCTTC. Protein product: CSARDRGSNEQFF.

The rearrangement joins TRBV5-1 to TRBJ1-1, with TRBD1 as a possible D gene (5 bases). In germline, CDR1 is SGHRS, CDR2 YFSETQ. This CDR3 contains 13 residues. V was pared by 2 bases and J by 5 bases, with 10 bases between. For the CDR3, the DNA is TGCGCCAGCAGCTTTAGCAGGGAAACTGAAGCTTTCTTT. Translating it yields CASSFSRETEAFF. Full variable domain (outside the CDR3, taken from reference TRBV5-1 and TRBJ1-1): KAGVTQTPRYLIKTRGQQVTLSCSPISGHRSVSWYQQTPGQGLQFLFEYFSETQRNKGNFPGRFSGRQFSNSRSEMNVSTLELGDSALYLCASSFSRETEAFFGQGTRLTVV.

The chain employs TRBV6-2 or TRBV6-3 and TRBJ1-1, with D perhaps matching TRBD1 (6 bases). CDR3 length: 12 amino acids. V lost 5 bases to trimming and J lost 11 bases, with 15 bases between them. Germline V gene lookup returns CDR1 MNHEY and CDR2 SVGEGT. CDR3 sequence (DNA): TGTGCCAGCAGTCCGAACAGGGTCGGGGCTTTCTTT. Amino acids: CASSPNRVGAFF.

The chain combines TRBV18 with TRBJ2-5, with D uncertain. Germline loops: CDR1 KGHSH, CDR2 LQKENI. The CDR3 runs 15 residues. The V gene lost 4 bases and the J gene lost 1 base, with 13 bases spanning the gap. The chain's CDR3 is CASSQGGTVQETQYF. For the CDR3, the DNA is TGTGCCAGCTCACAGGGTGGTACGGTCCAAGAGACCCAGTACTTC.

The chain carries TRBV7-2 and TRBJ1-2; the D is unclear. The CDR3 runs to 12 residues. CDR1 is SGHTA, CDR2 FQGNSA, per germline. The V and J ends lost 0 bases and 3 bases respectively, with 2 bases between them. The CDR3 bases are TGTGCCAGCAGCTTAGCCCACTATGGCTACACCTTC. It encodes CASSLAHYGYTF.

This clonotype came up a few times. The V gene is TRBV20-1, the J gene TRBJ2-1, with D perhaps TRBD1 or TRBD2 (5 bases each). Germline V gene sequence: CDR1 DFQATT, CDR2 SNEGSKA (reference sequence). This CDR3 has 13 amino acids. V was shortened by 8 bases and J by 3 bases, with 14 bases between the two germline ends. CDR3 nucleotide sequence: TGCAGTCCGTCCGGGACCAACTACAATGAGCAGTTCTTC. It translates to CSPSGTNYNEQFF.

This clonotype showed up just a few times. The V gene is TRBV12-3 or TRBV12-4, the J gene TRBJ2-7; D not certain. This CDR3 comprises 12 residues. Trimming removed 5 bases from V and 6 bases from J, with 11 bases in between. The CDR3 is CASSTLSFEQYF. CDR3 bases: TGTGCCAGCAGTACCCTCTCTTTCGAGCAGTACTTC.

This clonotype was seen more than once but under ten times. The chain couples TRBV7-2 to TRBJ2-4, with 7 nucleotides matching TRBD1. The CDR3 totals 12 residues. The V and J ends lost 4 bases and 15 bases, in that order; junction bases with no gene match: 9. Per the germline V gene, CDR1 is SGHTA and CDR2 is FQGNSA. For the CDR3, the DNA is TGTGCCAGCAGCTCCGGAGACAGGGCCGGGTACTTC. Translated: CASSSGDRAGYF.

The rearrangement joins TRBV4-2 to TRBJ2-1; 10 bases match TRBD2. The J segment lost 4 bases and the V segment lost 4 bases, leaving 7 bases of the junction unmatched. CDR1 is LGHNA and CDR2 is YNFKEQ in the germline V gene. The length of the CDR3 is 16 residues. Here the CDR3 DNA reads TGTGCCAGCAGCCGAGCTACTAGCGGGGTTTACAATGAGCAGTTCTTC. Protein product: CASSRATSGVYNEQFF.

V is TRBV5-1 and J is TRBJ1-4; D is ambiguous. This CDR3 is 13 amino acids long. In germline, CDR1 is SGHRS, CDR2 YFSETQ. Trimming stripped 2 bases from V and 3 bases from J, with 5 bases between. This CDR3 reads CASSFTSNEKLFF. CDR3 coding DNA: TGCGCCAGCAGCTTTACATCTAATGAAAAACTGTTTTTT. The complete variable domain, with remaining parts taken from reference TRBV5-1 and TRBJ1-4, reads KAGVTQTPRYLIKTRGQQVTLSCSPISGHRSVSWYQQTPGQGLQFLFEYFSETQRNKGNFPGRFSGRQFSNSRSEMNVSTLELGDSALYLCASSFTSNEKLFFGSGTQLSVL.

This clonotype was found a few times. The J gene is TRBJ2-7, the V gene TRBV7-9; D may correspond to TRBD1 or TRBD2 (6 bases each). Trimming removed 2 bases from V and 3 bases from J, with 14 bases in between. Germline values: CDR1 SEHNR, CDR2 FQNEAQ (reference sequence). The CDR3 has 15 residues. This chain's CDR3 is CASSLRGAGVYEQYF. The DNA for the CDR3 is TGTGCCAGCAGCTTAAGGGGGGCAGGGGTCTACGAGCAGTACTTC.

The chain employs TRBV27 and TRBJ1-2; 7 bases match TRBD1. There are 15 residues in the CDR3. Per germline, CDR1 MNHEY and CDR2 SMNVEV (reference sequence). Trimming took 5 bases from V and 2 from J; bases not matched to a gene: 8. The CDR3 spells CASSRFPGQNYGYTF. CDR3 DNA sequence: TGTGCCAGCAGTAGATTCCCGGGACAGAACTATGGCTACACCTTC.

The J gene is TRBJ2-3, the V gene TRBV6-2 or TRBV6-3; TRBD1 matches at 7 bases. The CDR3 loop spans 19 amino acids. Losses at the gene ends were 2 bases for V and 6 bases for J; bases not matched to a gene: 20. Per germline, CDR1 MNHEY and CDR2 SVGEGT. CDR3 residues: CASSYVKARHRGARDTQYF. CDR3 nucleotide sequence: TGTGCCAGCAGTTACGTTAAAGCACGGCACAGGGGTGCTCGCGATACGCAGTATTTT.

The table lists this clonotype with a few counts. The chain uses TRBV9 and TRBJ2-1, with no clear D. Germline loops: CDR1 SGDLS, CDR2 YYNGEE. This CDR3 spans 15 amino acids. The V end was cut by 0 bases, the J end by 5 bases, with 12 bases between. DNA for the CDR3: TGTGCCAGCAGCGTAGGTTGGCGGCTTGACAATGAGCAGTTCTTC. Translating gives CASSVGWRLDNEQFF.